The following is a TCR beta chain sequence with its context. This receptor's antigen is unknown. No base-level quality is on record; no much larger clone is a single base apart. This specimen belongs to a study of human T cells and chemical hapten exposure (dated by TCRdb to 2020 to 2022). With regard to the full study: For sensitization, 2% DPC in acetone was applied to a roughly 2 cm by roughly 2 cm area of upper inner arm skin. Patients additionally received weekly therapeutic DPC doses to the scalp throughout the approximately 24-week study period. Patch tests used Finn chambers with 0.01% DPC on the upper back, scored after 6 days by International Contact Dermatitis Research Group standards. Alopecia areata with under or over 50% scalp involvement, alopecia totalis and alopecia universalis were represented in the patient cohort, which was mostly female. Libraries were pooled for sequencing, and per-sample TCR yields varied mainly because of small differences in library volumes within the pool. This study followed changes in the peripheral blood TCR repertoire in vivo during primary and secondary sensitization of alopecia patients to the hapten diphenylcyclopropenone (DPC). Patient blood was sampled pre-sensitization (week 0) and at 2, 6 and about 24 weeks after DPC sensitization. Blood for TCR sequencing was provided by twenty-nine alopecia patients at one to four time points (pre-sensitization, 2, 6 and 24 weeks). The paper's findings and limits, for the study overall: Patch test score correlated positively with the number of PT1 expanded TCRs, reaching significance at thresholds 8, 16 and 32 but not at 4. Because every patient had alopecia, a presumed autoimmune disease, the patients' immune response might differ from that of healthy individuals. Repeated subsampling changed both the strength of the expansion versus patch-test correlation and the threshold at which that correlation became significant. No change with DPC sensitization was found in the number of TCRs above 1 in 1000 frequency, and no evidence of global repertoire structure alterations was found. Compared with pre-sensitization or healthy control sets, expanded TCRs formed significantly more large CDR3 similarity clusters, which is consistent with antigen-driven responses.

Libraries were constructed by RACE. Sequencing instrument: NextSeq 500. During library preparation, unique molecular identifiers were attached to individual cDNA molecules so that TCRs could be counted in a quantitative, reproducible way. From each blood RNA sample, both TCR alpha and TCR beta chains were sequenced. Per the original workflow: The median number of TCRs per sample was roughly 98,000, ranging from roughly 23,224 to 700,000. The Decombinator software suite was used to annotate V, J and CDR3 in the TCR reads. For the PS versus PT1 abundance plots, all samples were subsampled to the same number of TCRs (28,000). Expanded TCRs were defined as absent before sensitization and observed at least eight times at the 2-week time point. Starting from the raw public reads, TCRdb applied fastp trimming at Q25, assembled clones with MiXCR and retained in-frame beta chains. All rows with the same CDR3 protein become a single entry with the most common DNA and genes. The authors' filters were not applied to this entry. The sample includes more than 85,000 distinct CDR3 sequences, with under 40% observed a single time. The ten largest account for more than 2.5% of the sample.

From the cysteine up to the phenylalanine, the CDR3 has a length of 13 residues. Left in the record is the CDR3 DNA by itself, 39 bases read in frame from the first base. CDR1 and CDR2 are drawn from the germline V gene: LGHNT, FRNRAP. The germline ends are 4 bases apart after V is trimmed by 1 base and J by 3 bases. The time point label on this specimen signifies: patch test 3, about 24 weeks after DPC sensitization. This sample's treatment or condition label indicates: therapeutic diphenylcyclopropenone sensitization with weekly scalp DPC. Blood at each patch-test visit was drawn before the patch test was applied. Eligible patients were aged 18 to 70, diagnosed with alopecia, deemed suitable for DPC therapy, and excluded if pregnant. Total RNA was extracted from unfractionated whole blood that had been collected in Tempus Blood RNA tubes.

Sample: whole blood, taken in connection with sensitization to the hapten diphenylcyclopropenone (DPC). The chain couples TRBV12-5 to TRBJ1-5, with the D gene call left open. This receptor was taken from a man aged 35-49 years with alopecia areata. Some clones in this sample may be carry-over from other donors' samples. The base sequence is TGTGCTAGTGGTTTGGAAGCCAATCAGCCCCAGCATTTT. Translated, it reads CASGLEANQPQHF.